These 26 T cell receptor beta chains share one sample of origin, sequenced in a study of cytomegalovirus exposure and HLA in healthy donors. PCR was performed using 60 Vbeta and 13 Jbeta primers. Sequencing was performed with immunoSEQ multiplex PCR; in TCRdb, only in-frame clones are kept and a portion is missing. The table has approximately 76,000 clones, 79% seen once. The specimen sequenced was PBMCs. These receptors were obtained from a man aged 30 to 45 in good health and CMV-seronegative.

CDR3 protein: CASSLKAGGPGEQYF. CDR3 DNA sequence: TGTGCCAGCAGCCTAAAGGCAGGGGGACCCGGGGAGCAGTACTTC. The rearrangement uses TRBV6-5 and TRBJ2-7; 7 bases fit TRBD1. CDR3 size: 15 residues. The ends lost 6 bases at V and 7 bases at J; junction bases unmatched: 15. Germline CDR1 MNHEY, CDR2 SVGAGI.

The V gene is TRBV29-1, the J gene TRBJ1-1; weak D call: TRBD1 (6 bases). The CDR3 contains 11 residues. Trimming removed 4 bases at V and 9 bases at J, with 12 bases between. Germline CDR1 reads SQVTM; CDR2 reads ANQGSEA. This CDR3 is CSVGRDTQAFF. The CDR3 coding sequence is TGCAGCGTTGGAAGGGACACCCAAGCTTTCTTT.

The table lists this clone with a count of one. V is TRBV30 and J is TRBJ2-7; weak D call: TRBD2 (6 bases). Deletions cut 2 bases from V and 8 bases from J, with 10 bases between. This CDR3 is 11 amino acids long. Germline CDR1 is GTSNPN and CDR2 is SVGIG (reference sequence). The CDR3 nucleotides are TGTGCCTGGAGTTCAGGCGGGAAGCAGTACTTC. This sequence encodes CAWSSGGKQYF.

The gene calls are TRBV2 and TRBJ2-5; 11 bases are a match to TRBD2. The CDR3 runs to 15 residues. V shed 6 bases, J shed 5 bases, and the junction held 8 bases outside the gene matches. Germline CDR1 is SNHLY and CDR2 is FYNNEI. The CDR3 region is CASRRAGTSGETQYF. Written as DNA, the CDR3 is TGTGCCAGCAGAAGAGCCGGGACTAGCGGCGAGACCCAGTACTTC.

This chain links TRBV7-9 with TRBJ1-1; D not resolved. CDR3 size: 14 residues. Trimming stripped 2 bases from V and 5 bases from J, with 12 bases between. Germline loops: CDR1 SEHNR, CDR2 FQNEAQ (reference sequence). CDR3 sequence (DNA): TGTGCCAGCAGCTTAATGACGGCGGGGACTGAAGCTTTCTTT. The encoded protein is CASSLMTAGTEAFF.

The chain links TRBV12-5 to TRBJ2-3; TRBD1 might be the D (6 bases). V lost 10 bases and J lost 3, with 14 bases in between. The CDR3 is made up of 13 amino acids. CDR1 LGHNT and CDR2 FRNRAP come from the germline V gene. CDR3 in DNA: TGTGCTACCTTGGGGGCGGAGACAGATACGCAGTATTTT. Amino acids: CATLGAETDTQYF.

The V gene is TRBV5-6, the J gene TRBJ2-1, with TRBD2 matching over 7 bases. The CDR3 extends over 14 amino acids. Germline lookup yields CDR1 SGHDT and CDR2 YYEEEE. Unmatched junction bases numbered 7, after V lost 3 bases and J lost 7 bases. The CDR3 nucleotides are TGTGCCAGCAGCTGGAGGGAGGGCCGGAATGAGCAGTTCTTC. Protein: CASSWREGRNEQFF.

The rearrangement joins TRBV10-3 to TRBJ1-5, with D unresolved. V lost 10 bases to trimming and J lost 0 bases, with 7 bases between them. CDR3 length equals 12 residues. Per germline, CDR1 ENHRY and CDR2 SYGVKD. The CDR3 DNA reads TGTGCCACCGGAGATAGCAATCAGCCCCAGCATTTT. Translated: CATGDSNQPQHF.

The rearrangement joins TRBV7-9 to TRBJ1-2, with 7 bases fitting TRBD1. Germline CDR1 SEHNR, CDR2 FQNEAQ (reference sequence). Trimming at V came to 6 bases and at J to 8 bases, leaving 12 bases not matched to a gene. The CDR3 runs to 14 residues. In nucleotides, the CDR3 is TGTGCCAGCAGTGGACAGGTCGAGAGGCGAGGCTACACCTTC. The encoded protein is CASSGQVERRGYTF.

CDR3 sequence reads: CASSPRESGGRDTQYF. The CDR3 nucleotides are TGTGCCAGCAGCCCCCGAGAGTCGGGGGGGCGGGATACGCAGTATTTT. The V gene is TRBV9, the J gene TRBJ2-3, with TRBD2 matching over 8 bases. The length of the CDR3 is 16 residues. Germline-derived CDR1 and CDR2 are SGDLS and YYNGEE. The V segment lost 4 bases and the J segment 6 bases; nucleotides outside the gene matches: 13. The full variable domain, rest sourced from reference TRBV9 and TRBJ2-3, is DSGVTQTPKHLITATGQRVTLRCSPRSGDLSVYWYQQSLDQGLQFLIQYYNGEERAKGNILERFSAQQFPDLHSELNLSSLELGDSALYFCASSPRESGGRDTQYFGPGTRLTVL.

The V call is TRBV10-3, the J call TRBJ2-6, with 7 bases lining up with TRBD2. Unmatched junction bases numbered 7, after V lost 3 bases and J lost 5 bases. This CDR3 region has 16 residues. Germline loops: CDR1 ENHRY, CDR2 SYGVKD. The CDR3 protein is CAISDRGDRWANVLTF. DNA of the CDR3: TGTGCCATCAGTGATCGGGGGGATCGCTGGGCCAACGTCCTGACTTTC.

On this clone itself: One junction end does not reproduce the germline sequence, and a read error may be involved. V and J are TRBV28 and TRBJ2-5; TRBD1 might be the D (5 bases). Gene TRBJ2-7 matches the end of the DNA better, so the J call may be wrong. The CDR3 length is 16 residues. Germline V gene data show CDR1 as MDHEN and CDR2 as SYDVKM. CDR3 nucleotide sequence: TGTGCCAGCAGATTATCTGAGACAGCTTGGATGGACGAGCAGTACTTC. Protein sequence: CASRLSETAWMDEQYF.

A few counts support this clone. The gene calls are TRBV6-1 and TRBJ2-7; 7 nucleotides line up with TRBD1. CDR1 is MNHNS, CDR2 SASEGT, per germline. The CDR3 is made up of 13 amino acids. J lost 3 bases, V lost 6 bases, and 5 bases had no gene match. CDR3 amino acids: CASRTGTDYEQYF. In nucleotides, the CDR3 is TGTGCCAGCAGAACCGGGACAGACTACGAGCAGTACTTC.

The chain couples TRBV15 to TRBJ2-1; D may be TRBD2 (6 bases). Deletions cut 5 bases from V and 5 bases from J, with 7 bases between. Germline assignment: CDR1 LNHNV and CDR2 YYDKDF (reference sequence). The CDR3 is made up of 12 amino acids. In nucleotides, the CDR3 is TGTGCCACCAGCCCGGGGGACAATGAGCAGTTCTTC. This sequence encodes CATSPGDNEQFF.

V gene TRBV2 combines with J gene TRBJ2-2, with D tentatively TRBD1 (6 bases). The ends were cut back, 8 bases at V and 13 bases at J, with 17 bases in the middle. The V gene's germline CDR1 is SNHLY and CDR2 FYNNEI. This CDR3 is built from 12 residues. CDR3: CASANRAPRLFF. The CDR3, as DNA: TGTGCCAGCGCAAACAGGGCCCCGAGGCTGTTTTTT.

The V call is TRBV7-6, the J call TRBJ2-7; tentative D call: TRBD1 (5 bases). The CDR3 runs 14 residues. Trimming removed 5 bases at V and 3 bases at J, with 14 bases between. Germline V gene sequence: CDR1 SGHVS, CDR2 FNYEAQ. The CDR3 region has the DNA TGTGCCAGCAGCATCGACGGACAAATCTACGAGCAGTACTTC. It translates to CASSIDGQIYEQYF.

The genes are TRBV5-4 and TRBJ1-1; 11 bases match TRBD1. Germline values: CDR1 SGHNT, CDR2 YYREEE (reference sequence). This CDR3 has 13 residues. With 4 bases clipped from V and 14 bases from J, the junction kept 10 bases outside the gene matches. CDR3 sequence (DNA): TGTGCCAGCAGCCCGGGACAGGGGGAGGGGGGCTTCTTT. Residues: CASSPGQGEGGFF.

The rearrangement uses TRBV4-1 and TRBJ1-6; D remains ambiguous. Per the germline V gene, CDR1 is MGHRA and CDR2 is YSYEKL. CDR3 length: 12 residues. The ends were cut back, 3 bases at V and 12 bases at J, with 9 bases in the middle. CDR3 residues: CASSHHTEPLHF. CDR3 nucleotide sequence: TGCGCCAGCAGCCATCATACTGAACCCCTCCACTTT.

In nucleotides, the CDR3 is TGTGCCAGCAGCTTGGGACTCCACCCCGGGAGGGCCCGGGCAGATACGCAGTATTTT. This gives the protein CASSLGLHPGRARADTQYF. The V call is TRBV7-9, the J call TRBJ2-3; 8 nucleotides line up with TRBD2. This CDR3 comprises 19 residues. Germline assignment: CDR1 SEHNR and CDR2 FQNEAQ (reference sequence). V was pared by 3 bases and J by 4 bases, with 18 bases of the junction left unmatched.

Points on this clone: One end of the junction varies from germline; a read error may be responsible. The chain combines TRBV25-1 with TRBJ2-7, with 7 bases identical to TRBD2. Germline V gives CDR1 MGHDK, CDR2 SYGVNS. This CDR3 has 12 amino acids. The CDR3 reads CASSEVGGEFNF. The CDR3 DNA follows: TGTGCCAGCAGTGAGGTGGGGGGGGAGTTCAACTTC.

This chain joins TRBV9 and TRBJ2-7; D perhaps matches TRBD1 (5 bases). Trimming removed 3 bases at V and 6 bases at J, with 16 bases between. The length of the CDR3 is 14 residues. In germline, CDR1 is SGDLS, CDR2 YYNGEE. The CDR3 protein is CASSGQPAPIEQYF. The CDR3 nucleotides read TGTGCCAGCAGCGGACAGCCGGCGCCGATCGAGCAGTACTTC.

The chain is built from TRBV6-5 and TRBJ1-1; the D is unclear. Deletions cut 6 bases from V and 4 bases from J, with 9 bases between. CDR1 is MNHEY and CDR2 is SVGAGI in the germline V gene. CDR3 length: 12 amino acids. The CDR3 here is CASRLGGTEAFF. CDR3 coding DNA: TGTGCCAGCAGATTGGGAGGCACTGAAGCTTTCTTT.

The rearrangement joins TRBV2 to TRBJ1-6; TRBD1 matches 7 bases. V lost 9 bases and J lost 10; bases outside the gene matches: 9. CDR3 length: 13 amino acids. In germline, CDR1 is SNHLY, CDR2 FYNNEI. The CDR3 DNA reads TGTGCCAGTCAGGGGGATTTAGACTCACCCCTCCACTTT. Translated: CASQGDLDSPLHF.

The chain combines TRBV27 with TRBJ1-1; D gene uncertain. CDR3 length: 13 amino acids. V was cut by 1 base and J by 6 bases, with 9 bases left in between. Germline CDR1 and CDR2: MNHEY and SMNVEV (reference sequence). The CDR3 reads CASSLLRQAEAFF. In nucleotides, the CDR3 is TGTGCCAGCAGTTTATTGCGACAAGCTGAAGCTTTCTTT.

The V gene is TRBV30, the J gene TRBJ2-2, with 7 nucleotides matching TRBD2. Germline trimming cut 5 bases from V and 2 bases from J; bases unmatched to any gene: 2. CDR3 length equals 13 residues. CDR1 and CDR2 from the germline V gene are GTSNPN and SVGIG (reference sequence). The CDR3 DNA sequence: TGTGCCTGGTCGGGGGGTAACACCGGGGAGCTGTTTTTT. Protein sequence: CAWSGGNTGELFF.

The rearrangement uses TRBV7-3 and TRBJ2-2, with 11 nucleotides matching TRBD2. Germline loops: CDR1 SGHTA, CDR2 FQGTGA. The V and J ends lost 5 bases and 1 base, in that order; junction bases with no gene match: 12. This CDR3 comprises 19 residues. CDR3 bases: TGTGCCAGCAGCGGTACCCTTAGCGGGGGGGCCGTGAACACCGGGGAGCTGTTTTTT. Its translation is CASSGTLSGGAVNTGELFF.